The 30 T cell receptor beta chains below all came from one sample that was sequenced in a study of T cells in Graves' hyperthyroidism and ophthalmopathy. Amplification of TCR beta CDR3 regions used RNA as the template. First-round RT-PCR of the TCR CDR3 relied on the HTBI primer set. A single record per CDR3 protein comes from TCRdb applying MiXCR to the multiplex PCR reads. In the table there are fewer than 850,000 distinct CDR3 sequences, 17% of which are singletons. Material: blood. The receptor set was obtained from a man aged 45 to 65 with Graves' hyperthyroidism.

The gene calls are TRBV7-2 and TRBJ2-3; D is undetermined. V gave up 0 bases and J gave up 5 bases, with 6 bases separating them. CDR3 length equals 13 residues. Germline-derived CDR1 and CDR2 are SGHTA and FQGNSA. This CDR3 is CASSLAPLDTQYF. The CDR3 DNA sequence: TGTGCCAGCAGCTTAGCCCCACTAGATACGCAGTATTTT.

This clonotype has at least ten counts. The chain is built from TRBV5-1 and TRBJ2-5; TRBD2 matches at 11 bases. CDR3 size: 15 residues. Germline lookup yields CDR1 SGHRS and CDR2 YFSETQ. The V gene end was trimmed by 5 bases and the J gene end by 5 bases; junction bases not matched to a gene: 8. CDR3 sequence: CASSYSGRAGETQYF. The CDR3 DNA is TGCGCCAGCAGTTATAGCGGGAGGGCCGGGGAGACCCAGTACTTC.

This clonotype was counted only a few times. The chain combines TRBV12-3 or TRBV12-4 with TRBJ2-3; 10 nucleotides line up with TRBD2. The junction had 7 bases not matched to a gene; V was cut back by 7 bases and J by 3 bases. The CDR3 is made up of 15 amino acids. In DNA form, the CDR3 reads TGTGCCAGCACCCCAGCGGGAGGGTGGACAGATACGCAGTATTTT. It is translated as CASTPAGGWTDTQYF.

This clonotype was detected many times. The chain carries TRBV9 and TRBJ2-5; D unclear. Trimming cost V 3 bases and J 3 bases, with 9 bases left between them. Germline assignment: CDR1 SGDLS and CDR2 YYNGEE. The CDR3 consists of 13 residues. As DNA, the CDR3 is TGTGCCAGCAGCGCGGACCCCAAAGAGACCCAGTACTTC. It yields the protein CASSADPKETQYF.

The chain uses TRBV4-3 and TRBJ1-4; 7 bases match TRBD1. CDR1 and CDR2 from the germline V gene are LGHNA and YSLEER. Unmatched junction bases numbered 5, after V lost 1 base and J lost 0 bases. This CDR3 has 17 residues. Here the CDR3 DNA reads TGCGCCAGCAGCCAAGCTACTACAGGGGCAACTAATGAAAAACTGTTTTTT. Amino acid sequence: CASSQATTGATNEKLFF.

In this sample, this clonotype turned up many times. This chain joins TRBV2 and TRBJ1-5; D unresolved. Germline lookup yields CDR1 SNHLY and CDR2 FYNNEI. V was clipped by 3 bases and J by 6 bases, with 9 bases between them. CDR3 length: 13 residues. Here the CDR3 reads CASSDQWSQPQHF. Here the CDR3 DNA reads TGTGCCAGCAGTGATCAATGGAGTCAGCCCCAGCATTTT. Full variable domain (outside the CDR3, taken from reference TRBV2 and TRBJ1-5): EPEVTQTPSHQVTQMGQEVILRCVPISNHLYFYWYRQILGQKVEFLVSFYNNEISEKSEIFDDQFSVERPDGSNFTLKIRSTKLEDSAMYFCASSDQWSQPQHFGDGTRLSIL.

The chain uses TRBV5-1 and TRBJ1-4; D uncertain. Germline CDR1 SGHRS, CDR2 YFSETQ. The CDR3 contains 11 residues. Between the trimmed V and J ends, which lost 5 bases and 7 bases, there was a span of 6 bases. The CDR3 DNA follows: TGCGCCAGCAGATTACGTGAAAAACTGTTTTTT. Translation gives CASRLREKLFF.

Ten or more counts support this clonotype. The chain has TRBV6-5 and TRBJ2-7; TRBD2 agrees at 9 bases. Germline loops: CDR1 MNHEY, CDR2 SVGAGI. This CDR3 region has 15 residues. The trim removed 2 bases at V and 5 bases at J, leaving 7 bases unmatched. Here the CDR3 DNA reads TGTGCCAGCAGTTACCTTAGCGGGAGCAGAGACGAGCAGTACTTC. Translated: CASSYLSGSRDEQYF.

The rearrangement joins TRBV3-1 to TRBJ2-1; 9 bases are a match to TRBD2. Trimming at V came to 3 bases and at J to 8 bases, leaving 14 bases not matched to a gene. CDR3 size: 17 residues. The germline gives CDR1 LGHDT, CDR2 YNNKEL (reference sequence). This CDR3 reads CASSQLGGVSGSDEQFF. The CDR3 coding sequence is TGTGCCAGCAGCCAGCTTGGTGGGGTTAGCGGGAGTGATGAGCAGTTCTTC.

This chain joins TRBV28 and TRBJ1-1; the D gene is possibly TRBD1 (5 bases). CDR3 length equals 15 residues. From germline, CDR1 is MDHEN and CDR2 SYDVKM. V lost 5 bases to trimming and J lost 4 bases, with 17 bases between them. The CDR3 sequence: CASSTQGAEGTEAFF. In DNA, the CDR3 is TGTGCCAGCAGTACGCAGGGCGCCGAGGGCACTGAAGCTTTCTTT.

This clonotype was found many times. The chain links TRBV5-1 to TRBJ1-1; D might be TRBD1 (5 bases). This CDR3 has 14 residues. Trimming cost V 1 base and J 6 bases, with 13 bases left between them. Germline CDR1 reads SGHRS; CDR2 reads YFSETQ. CDR3 DNA: TGCGCCAGCAGCTTGTTCCAGGGTCTCGCTGAAGCTTTCTTT. It codes for CASSLFQGLAEAFF.

The table lists this clonotype with many counts. This chain connects TRBV28 to TRBJ2-1, with 9 bases fitting TRBD2. V lost 7 bases and J lost 3; bases outside the gene matches: 13. Germline V gene data show CDR1 as MDHEN and CDR2 as SYDVKM. The CDR3 has 17 amino acids. The CDR3 DNA reads TGTGCCAGCACCCTCGGGGGCGGGAGGGGAATCTACAATGAGCAGTTCTTC. Its translation is CASTLGGGRGIYNEQFF. Drawing the rest from reference TRBV28 and TRBJ2-1, the complete variable domain is DVKVTQSSRYLVKRTGEKVFLECVQDMDHENMFWYRQDPGLGLRLIYFSYDVKMKEKGDIPEGYSVSREKKERFSLILESASTNQTSMYLCASTLGGGRGIYNEQFFGPGTRLTVL.

This clonotype was seen a few times. The chain is built from TRBV27 and TRBJ1-6, with D hard to call. There are 14 residues in the CDR3. Germline loops: CDR1 MNHEY, CDR2 SMNVEV (reference sequence). Trimming pared 2 bases from V and 5 bases from J, leaving 7 bases between. The CDR3 here is CASSLGVNNSPLHF. The CDR3 DNA sequence: TGTGCCAGCAGTTTAGGGGTGAATAATTCACCCCTCCACTTT.

In its sample, this clonotype was seen many times. V gene TRBV18 combines with J gene TRBJ2-1, with TRBD2 matching 12 bases. This CDR3 region has 17 residues. Germline loops: CDR1 KGHSH, CDR2 LQKENI. The V and J ends lost 2 bases and 4 bases, in that order; junction bases with no gene match: 6. The CDR3 loop is CASSPLEGLAGYNEQFF. DNA of the CDR3: TGTGCCAGCTCACCATTGGAAGGACTAGCGGGATACAATGAGCAGTTCTTC.

V gene TRBV28 combines with J gene TRBJ1-6; D gene unclear. CDR3 length equals 14 residues. CDR1 MDHEN and CDR2 SYDVKM come from the germline V gene. The V and J ends lost 8 bases and 5 bases respectively, with 13 bases between them. The DNA of the CDR3 is TGTGCCAGCTTCAATGCCGACAATAATTCACCCCTCCACTTT. Translation: CASFNADNNSPLHF.

This clonotype was seen a handful of times. J is TRBJ2-5 and V is TRBV7-2; the D gene could be TRBD1 or TRBD2 (5 bases each). The CDR3 has 15 amino acids. The germline V gene encodes CDR1 SGHTA and CDR2 FQGNSA. The V end lost 3 bases, the J end lost 1 base, and 12 bases lay between the germline ends. The CDR3 DNA reads TGTGCCAGCAGCTTTGTGGTAGGGACCCAAGAGACCCAGTACTTC. Its protein is CASSFVVGTQETQYF.

This clonotype was detected ten times or more. V and J are TRBV11-1 and TRBJ2-1, with TRBD1 matching over 10 bases. Germline-derived CDR1 and CDR2 are SGHAT and FQDESV (reference sequence). The length of the CDR3 is 16 residues. V was pared by 5 bases and J by 3 bases, with 7 bases of the junction left unmatched. The CDR3 spells CASSPPGQGIYNEQFF. The CDR3, as DNA: TGTGCCAGCAGCCCGCCGGGACAGGGGATCTACAATGAGCAGTTCTTC.

CDR3 DNA sequence: TGTGCCAGCAGGGAGGTGCAGGGGCCGATCGAACCCACCGGGGAGCTGTTTTTT. This encodes CASREVQGPIEPTGELFF. V usage is TRBV6-7 and J usage is TRBJ2-2; D perhaps matches TRBD1 (6 bases). TRBV6-7 is filed as an ORF, its function uncertain. V lost 6 bases and J lost 4, with 24 bases in between. CDR3 size: 18 residues.

This clonotype showed up many times. This chain connects TRBV28 to TRBJ1-1; D ambiguous. The CDR3 has 16 residues. Deletions cut 5 bases from V and 7 bases from J, with 23 bases between. Germline V gene sequence: CDR1 MDHEN, CDR2 SYDVKM. The CDR3 here is CASSLRTIMGEFEAFF. Here the CDR3 DNA reads TGTGCCAGCAGTCTAAGAACCATCATGGGCGAATTTGAAGCTTTCTTT.

There are many counts of this clonotype. The chain recombines TRBV12-3 or TRBV12-4 with TRBJ2-7; D may correspond to TRBD1 or TRBD2 (6 bases each). V dropped 2 bases and J dropped 0 bases, with 14 bases sitting between them. This CDR3 is built from 16 residues. This CDR3 reads CASSLFGGPTSYEQYF. In DNA form, the CDR3 reads TGTGCCAGCAGTTTATTTGGGGGGCCCACCTCCTACGAGCAGTACTTC.

This clonotype was observed at least ten times. The chain employs TRBV6-1 and TRBJ2-5; D not resolved. CDR1 and CDR2 from the germline V gene are MNHNS and SASEGT. V was pared by 5 bases and J by 0 bases, with 16 bases between. This CDR3 has 16 residues. The CDR3 region is CASSSPDEEYQETQYF. The CDR3 nucleotides read TGTGCCAGCAGTTCACCGGACGAAGAGTACCAAGAGACCCAGTACTTC.

The gene calls are TRBV19 and TRBJ1-4; D not certain. The CDR3 totals 14 residues. Germline V gene lookup returns CDR1 LNHDA and CDR2 SQIVND (reference sequence). V was pared by 6 bases and J by 8 bases, with 16 bases between. CDR3 coding DNA: TGTGCCAGTAGAATCGGGGAGCGGGAAGAAAAACTGTTTTTT. It is translated as CASRIGEREEKLFF.

This clonotype came up many times. V usage is TRBV7-2 and J usage is TRBJ2-7; 8 nucleotides align to TRBD1. This CDR3 is 15 amino acids long. Trimming cost V 5 bases and J 4 bases; bases outside gene matches: 10. Germline lookup yields CDR1 SGHTA and CDR2 FQGNSA. CDR3 DNA sequence: TGTGCCAGCAGCACCAATGACAGGGGTTTTTACGAGCAGTACTTC. It translates to CASSTNDRGFYEQYF.

This chain joins TRBV5-6 and TRBJ1-1; D is possibly TRBD1 (5 bases). V lost 7 bases and J 4 bases, leaving 11 bases between the germline ends. The germline gives CDR1 SGHDT, CDR2 YYEEEE. The CDR3 runs to 12 residues. The CDR3 DNA is TGTGCCAGCGGTGAAGGGGCCACTGAAGCTTTCTTT. Translating it yields CASGEGATEAFF.

This clonotype was found many times. This chain uses TRBV11-2 with TRBJ2-5, with 7 bases aligning to TRBD2. The germline gives CDR1 SGHAT, CDR2 FQNNGV. This CDR3 is built from 13 residues. V was pared by 7 bases and J by 4 bases, with 6 bases of the junction left unmatched. CDR3 coding DNA: TGTGCCAGCACCCTATGGGGGGGAGAGACCCAGTACTTC. This gives the protein CASTLWGGETQYF.

The V call is TRBV30, the J call TRBJ1-2; 7 nucleotides align to TRBD1. CDR1 and CDR2 from the germline V gene are GTSNPN and SVGIG (reference sequence). V shed 0 bases, J shed 8 bases, and the junction held 6 bases outside the gene matches. This CDR3 has 13 residues. This CDR3 is CAWSVETGSGYTF. CDR3 sequence (DNA): TGTGCCTGGAGTGTTGAGACAGGGAGCGGCTACACCTTC.

In this sample, this clonotype turned up many times. The chain links TRBV28 to TRBJ1-2, with D unclear. Trimming took off 1 base at V and 2 bases at J, with 8 bases between the two ends. The CDR3 extends over 14 amino acids. In germline, CDR1 is MDHEN, CDR2 SYDVKM. As DNA, the CDR3 is TGTGCCAGCAGTTTATTTCAAGTAAACTATGGCTACACCTTC. As protein: CASSLFQVNYGYTF.

Note on this clonotype: Given a much more abundant clone one base away, this may be a read error. The chain is built from TRBV15 and TRBJ2-1, with a tentative D call TRBD2 (5 bases). CDR1 and CDR2 (germline): LNHNV, YYDKDF (reference sequence). Trimming stripped 0 bases from V and 9 bases from J, with 18 bases between. This CDR3 spans 16 amino acids. CDR3 sequence: CATSRESPGGDGEQFF. The CDR3 DNA reads TGTGCCACCAGCAGAGAGAGTCCTGGAGGAGACGGTGAGCAGTTCTTC.

The V and J genes are TRBV5-1 and TRBJ1-1; D uncertain. V was shortened by 1 base and J by 1 base, with 14 bases between the two germline ends. Per germline, CDR1 SGHRS and CDR2 YFSETQ. The CDR3 contains 16 residues. The CDR3 region is CASSLKTGVSNTEAFF. The CDR3 DNA sequence: TGCGCCAGCAGCTTGAAGACGGGAGTTTCGAACACTGAAGCTTTCTTT.

The chain combines TRBV5-1 with TRBJ1-6, with 7 nucleotides matching TRBD1. Germline trimming cut 7 bases from V and 7 bases from J; bases unmatched to any gene: 11. Per germline, CDR1 SGHRS and CDR2 YFSETQ. The CDR3 runs to 15 residues. This chain's CDR3 is CASCISGTENSPLHF. The CDR3 DNA sequence: TGCGCCAGCTGCATCTCCGGGACAGAAAATTCACCCCTCCACTTT.